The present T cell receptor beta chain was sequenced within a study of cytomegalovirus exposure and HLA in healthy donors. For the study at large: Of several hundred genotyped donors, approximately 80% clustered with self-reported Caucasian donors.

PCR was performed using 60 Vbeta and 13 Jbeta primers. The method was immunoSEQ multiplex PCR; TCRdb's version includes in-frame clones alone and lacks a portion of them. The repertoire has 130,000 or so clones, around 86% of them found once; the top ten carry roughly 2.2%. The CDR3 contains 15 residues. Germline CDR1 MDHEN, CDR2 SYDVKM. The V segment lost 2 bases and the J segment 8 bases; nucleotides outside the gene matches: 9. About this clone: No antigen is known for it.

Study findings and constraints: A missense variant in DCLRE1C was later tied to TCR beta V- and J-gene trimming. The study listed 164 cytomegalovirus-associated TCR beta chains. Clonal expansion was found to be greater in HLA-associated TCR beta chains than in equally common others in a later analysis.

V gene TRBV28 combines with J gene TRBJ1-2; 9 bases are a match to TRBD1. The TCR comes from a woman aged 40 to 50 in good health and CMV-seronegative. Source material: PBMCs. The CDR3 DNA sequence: TGTGCCAGCAGTTTACCCAGGACAGGGGCGGAGGGCTACACCTTC. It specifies CASSLPRTGAEGYTF.